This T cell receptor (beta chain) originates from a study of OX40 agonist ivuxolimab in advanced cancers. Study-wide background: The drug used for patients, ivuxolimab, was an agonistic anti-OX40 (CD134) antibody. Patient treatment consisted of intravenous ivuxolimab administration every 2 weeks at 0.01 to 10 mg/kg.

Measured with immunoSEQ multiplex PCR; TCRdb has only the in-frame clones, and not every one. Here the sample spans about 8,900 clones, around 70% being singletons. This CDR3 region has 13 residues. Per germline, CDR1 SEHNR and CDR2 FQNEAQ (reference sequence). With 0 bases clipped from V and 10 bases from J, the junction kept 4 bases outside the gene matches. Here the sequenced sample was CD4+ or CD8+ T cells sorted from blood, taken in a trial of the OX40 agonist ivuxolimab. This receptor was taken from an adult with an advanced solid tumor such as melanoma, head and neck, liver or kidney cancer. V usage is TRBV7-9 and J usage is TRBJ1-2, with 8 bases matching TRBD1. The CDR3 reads CASSLATGDVYTF. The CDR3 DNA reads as TGTGCCAGCAGCTTAGCGACAGGGGACGTCTACACCTTC.